This entry concerns a single TCR beta chain. The data are from a study of blood T cell repertoires in COVID-19. Study information: Sites in the United States, Italy and Spain provided acute and convalescent COVID-19 samples. Sources were T cells, B-cell-depleted T cells, or PBMCs; the material itself was cDNA or gDNA.

The germline gives CDR1 GTSNPN, CDR2 SVGIG (reference sequence). J gave up 8 bases and V 3 bases, and 4 bases lay outside the gene matches. The length of the CDR3 is 13 residues. In the original analysis: For nucleated cells, counts were estimated from reference gene primer amplification. Profiling relied on immunoSEQ multiplex PCR, and the TCRdb table lists in-frame clones only, not all of them. D and trimming come from the DNA, and the V and J calls and clone size come from that table. The repertoire includes a few hundred thousand clones, approximately 89% of them detected once, and about 8% sits in the top ten.

The TCR comes from a woman between 50 and 59 years old who had recovered from COVID-19. The genes are TRBV30 and TRBJ1-6; 7 bases are shared with TRBD1. Specimen: peripheral blood. CDR3 protein: CAWSRQGYSPLHF. In DNA form, the CDR3 reads TGTGCCTGGAGCCGACAGGGTTATTCACCCCTCCACTTT.